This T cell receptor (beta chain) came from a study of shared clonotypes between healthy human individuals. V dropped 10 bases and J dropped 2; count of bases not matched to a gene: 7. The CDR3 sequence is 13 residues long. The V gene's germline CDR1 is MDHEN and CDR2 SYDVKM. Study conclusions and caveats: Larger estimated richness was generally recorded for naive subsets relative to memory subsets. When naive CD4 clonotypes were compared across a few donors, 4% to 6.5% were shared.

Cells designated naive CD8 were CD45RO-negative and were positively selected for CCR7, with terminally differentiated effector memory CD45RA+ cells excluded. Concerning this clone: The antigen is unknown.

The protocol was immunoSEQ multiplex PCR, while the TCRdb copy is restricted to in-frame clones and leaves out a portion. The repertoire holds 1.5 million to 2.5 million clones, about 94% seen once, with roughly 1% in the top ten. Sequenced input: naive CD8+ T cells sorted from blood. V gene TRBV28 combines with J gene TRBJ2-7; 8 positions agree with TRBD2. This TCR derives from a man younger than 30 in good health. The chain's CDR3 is CATASGGTYEQYF. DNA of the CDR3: TGTGCCACCGCCTCGGGAGGGACCTACGAGCAGTACTTC.